These T cell receptor beta chains were read from a single sample in a study of blood T cell repertoires in COVID-19. Assay used: immunoSEQ multiplex PCR; TCRdb lists only in-frame clones, some missing. This table has around 260,000 clones, approximately 87% appearing once. The sequencing input was peripheral blood. The receptors derive from a man aged 55 to 69 who had recovered from COVID-19. The CDR3 runs from the conserved cysteine through the conserved F or W. The D gene is left open where the match is weak. Clone size is stated in some rows and not others, as once, few, many or a class when expanded.

d_gene,abundance,j_gene,v_gene,CDR3nt,CDR3aa
TRBD1,-,TRBJ2-2,TRBV7-9,TGTGCCAGCAGCCCTGCTGGGACAGGGGTCGGGGAGCTGTTTTTT,CASSPAGTGVGELFF
TRBD2,once,TRBJ2-7,TRBV6-5,TGTGCCAGCAGTTTGCACCCAAGCGGGGTTGGGGAGCAGTACTTC,CASSLHPSGVGEQYF
-,-,TRBJ1-1,TRBV6-5,TGTGCCAGCAACCGGGGAGGAGGAACTGAAGCTTTCTTT,CASNRGGGTEAFF
-,-,TRBJ2-7,TRBV2,TGTGCCAGCCTCGAACAGGGTCCATCCTACGAGCAGTACTTC,CASLEQGPSYEQYF
-,-,TRBJ1-2,TRBV28,TGTGCCAGCAGTTTCGGGAATGGCTACACCTTC,CASSFGNGYTF
-,-,TRBJ2-7,TRBV27,TGTGCCAGCAGTTTAGGCAGCGCCTACGAGCAGTACTTC,CASSLGSAYEQYF
-,once,TRBJ2-3,TRBV5-1,TGCGCCAGCAGCTTGAATCGGGTGGCGGATACGCAGTATTTT,CASSLNRVADTQYF
TRBD2,-,TRBJ2-2,TRBV24-1,TGTGCCACCAGAAGCGGGGGGGCCTTGGGGGAGCTGTTTTTT,CATRSGGALGELFF
TRBD1,once,TRBJ2-3,TRBV9,TGTGCCAGCAGCGTGAGGGCCGACAGGGGAGTAGATACGCAGTATTTT,CASSVRADRGVDTQYF
TRBD1,-,TRBJ2-7,TRBV5-1,TGCGCCAGCTCAACAACAGGGGGTGTAAACGAGCAGTACTTC,CASSTTGGVNEQYF
-,few,TRBJ1-6,TRBV28,TGTGCCAGCAGTTTACCCCAGGGAGGGACGAATTCACCCCTCCACTTT,CASSLPQGGTNSPLHF
-,-,TRBJ1-1,TRBV30,TGTGCCTATACAGGGCTCCCCATGAACACTGAAGCTTTCTTT,CAYTGLPMNTEAFF
-,-,TRBJ2-5,TRBV2,TGTGCCAGCAAAGGTGGGGGGGCGCGAGGAGAGACCCAGTACTTC,CASKGGGARGETQYF
TRBD1,-,TRBJ2-5,TRBV18,TGTGCCAGCTCATCAGACAGGGGCCAAGAGACCCAGTACTTC,CASSSDRGQETQYF
-,-,TRBJ1-1,TRBV18,TGTGCCAGCTCACCCCCGGGGGGGAGGAACACTGAAGCTTTCTTT,CASSPPGGRNTEAFF
-,-,TRBJ2-5,TRBV5-1,TGCGCCAGCAGCTTCCGACGGGGAGAGACCCAGTACTTC,CASSFRRGETQYF